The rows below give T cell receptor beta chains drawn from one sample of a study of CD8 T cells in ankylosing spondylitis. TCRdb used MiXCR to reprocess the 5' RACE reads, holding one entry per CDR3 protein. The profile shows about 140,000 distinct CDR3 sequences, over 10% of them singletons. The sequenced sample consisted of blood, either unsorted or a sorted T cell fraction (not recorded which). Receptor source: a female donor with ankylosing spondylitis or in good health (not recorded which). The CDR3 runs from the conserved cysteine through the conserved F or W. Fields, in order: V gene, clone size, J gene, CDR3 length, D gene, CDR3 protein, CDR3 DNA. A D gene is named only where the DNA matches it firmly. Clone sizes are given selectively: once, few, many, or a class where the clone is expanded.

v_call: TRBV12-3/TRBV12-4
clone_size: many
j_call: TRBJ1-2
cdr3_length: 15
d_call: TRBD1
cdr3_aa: CASRTRTGTNYGYTF
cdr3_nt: TGTGCCAGCAGGACCCGGACAGGAACCAACTATGGCTACACCTTC

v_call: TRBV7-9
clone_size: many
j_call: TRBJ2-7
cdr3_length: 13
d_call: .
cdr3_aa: CASIGGETNEQYF
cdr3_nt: TGTGCCAGCATCGGGGGAGAAACCAATGAGCAGTACTTC

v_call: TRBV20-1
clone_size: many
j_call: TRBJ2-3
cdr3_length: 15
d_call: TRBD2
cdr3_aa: CSARIAGGPSHTQYF
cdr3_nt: TGCAGTGCTAGAATAGCGGGAGGACCCTCACATACGCAGTATTTT

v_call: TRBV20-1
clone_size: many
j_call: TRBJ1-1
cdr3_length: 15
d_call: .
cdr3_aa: CSAFSNPPAPDEAFF
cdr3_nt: TGCAGTGCTTTTTCAAACCCACCCGCTCCCGATGAAGCTTTCTTT

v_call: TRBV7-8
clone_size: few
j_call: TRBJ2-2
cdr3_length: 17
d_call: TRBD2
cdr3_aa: CASRRRASGGNTGELFF
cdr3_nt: TGTGCCAGCAGGAGGAGGGCTAGCGGGGGGAACACCGGGGAGCTGTTTTTT

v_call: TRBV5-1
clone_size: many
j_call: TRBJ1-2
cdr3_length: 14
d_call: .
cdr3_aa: CASSQDGTVYGYTF
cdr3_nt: TGCGCCAGCAGCCAAGATGGGACCGTCTATGGCTACACCTTC

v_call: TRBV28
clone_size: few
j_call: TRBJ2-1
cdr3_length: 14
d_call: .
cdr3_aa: CASRGSNTYNEQFF
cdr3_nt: TGTGCCAGCAGGGGATCCAATACCTACAATGAGCAGTTCTTC

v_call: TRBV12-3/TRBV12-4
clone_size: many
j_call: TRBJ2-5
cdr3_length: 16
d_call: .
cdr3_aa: CASSPLHRVTKETQYF
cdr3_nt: TGTGCCAGCAGTCCTCTCCACCGGGTAACTAAAGAGACCCAGTACTTC

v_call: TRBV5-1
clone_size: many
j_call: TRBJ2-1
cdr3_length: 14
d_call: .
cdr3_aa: CASSFGQTPGEQFF
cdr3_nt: TGCGCCAGCAGCTTCGGACAGACCCCAGGTGAGCAGTTCTTC

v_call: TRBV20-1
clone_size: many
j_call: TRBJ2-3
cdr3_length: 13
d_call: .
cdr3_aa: CSARGRVRNSPSF
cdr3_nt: TGCAGTGCTAGAGGCAGGGTACGGAATTCCCCCAGCTTT

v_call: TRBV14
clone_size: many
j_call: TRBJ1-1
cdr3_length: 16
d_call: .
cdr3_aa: CASSQDFGRLNTEAFF
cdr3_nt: TGTGCCAGCAGCCAAGATTTCGGGCGTTTGAACACTGAAGCTTTCTTT

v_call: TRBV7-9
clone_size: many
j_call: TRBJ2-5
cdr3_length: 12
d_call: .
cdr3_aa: CASLSPRETQYF
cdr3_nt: TGTGCCAGCCTCTCTCCTCGAGAGACCCAGTACTTC

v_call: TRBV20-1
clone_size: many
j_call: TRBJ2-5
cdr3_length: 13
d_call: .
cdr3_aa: CSAARDAQETQYF
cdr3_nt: TGCAGTGCTGCCCGGGACGCACAAGAGACCCAGTACTTC

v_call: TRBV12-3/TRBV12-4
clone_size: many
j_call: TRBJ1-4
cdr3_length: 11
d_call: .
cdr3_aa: CASRNSEKLFF
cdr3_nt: TGTGCCAGCAGAAACAGTGAAAAACTGTTTTTT

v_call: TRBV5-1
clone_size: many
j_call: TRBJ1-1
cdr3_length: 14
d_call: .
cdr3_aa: CASSLAESDQGAFF
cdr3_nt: TGCGCCAGCAGCTTGGCCGAATCCGATCAAGGGGCTTTCTTT

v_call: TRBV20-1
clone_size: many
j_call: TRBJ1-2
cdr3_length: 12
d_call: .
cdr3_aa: CSARRTYDGYTF
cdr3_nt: TGCAGTGCTAGGAGGACCTATGATGGCTACACCTTC

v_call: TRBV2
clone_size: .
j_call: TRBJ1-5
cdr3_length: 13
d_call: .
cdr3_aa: CASSTRVWVPQHF
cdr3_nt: TGTGCCAGCAGTACCAGGGTCTGGGTGCCCCAGCATTTT

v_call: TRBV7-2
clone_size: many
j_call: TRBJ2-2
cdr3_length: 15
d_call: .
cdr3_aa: CASSQRVTNTGELFF
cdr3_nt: TGTGCCAGCAGCCAAAGGGTTACGAACACCGGGGAGCTGTTTTTT

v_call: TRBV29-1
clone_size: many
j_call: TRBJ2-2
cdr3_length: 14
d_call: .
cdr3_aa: CSVFGTANTGELFF
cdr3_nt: TGCAGCGTTTTCGGGACCGCTAACACCGGGGAGCTGTTTTTT

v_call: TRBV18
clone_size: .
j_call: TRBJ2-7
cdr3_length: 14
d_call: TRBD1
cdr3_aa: CASSPGTGEIEQYF
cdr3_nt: TGTGCCAGCTCACCGGGGACAGGCGAGATCGAGCAGTACTTC

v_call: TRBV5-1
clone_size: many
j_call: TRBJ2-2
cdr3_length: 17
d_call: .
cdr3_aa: CASSPEGGGVLTGELFF
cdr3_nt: TGCGCCAGCAGCCCGGAGGGAGGGGGCGTACTCACCGGGGAGCTGTTTTTT

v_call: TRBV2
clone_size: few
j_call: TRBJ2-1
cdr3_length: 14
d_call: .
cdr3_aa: CASKDTGGYNEQFF
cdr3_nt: TGTGCCAGCAAGGATACCGGGGGCTACAATGAGCAGTTCTTC

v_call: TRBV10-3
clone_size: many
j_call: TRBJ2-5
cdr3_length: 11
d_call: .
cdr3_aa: CATRQEETQYF
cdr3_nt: TGTGCCACCCGACAGGAAGAGACCCAGTACTTC

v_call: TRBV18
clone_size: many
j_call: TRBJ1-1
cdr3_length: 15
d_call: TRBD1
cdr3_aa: CASSPPSAGGRGAFF
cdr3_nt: TGTGCCAGCTCACCACCGTCAGCAGGGGGTCGTGGAGCTTTCTTT

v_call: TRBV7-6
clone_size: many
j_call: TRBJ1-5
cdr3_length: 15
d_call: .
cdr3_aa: CASSLASGLNQPQHF
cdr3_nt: TGTGCCAGCAGCTTAGCTAGTGGCCTCAATCAGCCCCAGCATTTT

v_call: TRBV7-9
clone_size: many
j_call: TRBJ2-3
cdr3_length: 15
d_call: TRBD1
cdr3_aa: CASKSKGQVPDTQYF
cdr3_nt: TGTGCCAGCAAATCCAAGGGACAGGTCCCAGATACGCAGTATTTT

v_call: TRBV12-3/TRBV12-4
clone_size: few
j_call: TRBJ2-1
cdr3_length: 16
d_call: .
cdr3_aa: CASSYPPVSSYNEQFF
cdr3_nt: TGTGCCAGCAGTTATCCCCCCGTGAGCTCCTACAATGAGCAGTTCTTC

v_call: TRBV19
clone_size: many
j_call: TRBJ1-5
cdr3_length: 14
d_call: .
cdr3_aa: CASSIGRGYQPQHF
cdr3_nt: TGTGCCAGTAGTATCGGCAGGGGATATCAGCCCCAGCATTTT

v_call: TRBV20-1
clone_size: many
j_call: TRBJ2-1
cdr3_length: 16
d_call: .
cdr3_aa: CSALGRSAPSYNEQFF
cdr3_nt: TGCAGTGCCTTAGGAAGGTCAGCCCCCTCCTACAATGAGCAGTTCTTC

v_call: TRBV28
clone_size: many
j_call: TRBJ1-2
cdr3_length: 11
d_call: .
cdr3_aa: CASSFTYGYTF
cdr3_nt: TGTGCCAGCAGCTTCACTTATGGCTACACCTTC

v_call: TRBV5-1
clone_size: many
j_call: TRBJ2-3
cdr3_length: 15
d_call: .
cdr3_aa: CASRYEDRNTDTQYF
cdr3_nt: TGCGCCAGCCGATATGAGGACAGAAACACAGATACGCAGTATTTT

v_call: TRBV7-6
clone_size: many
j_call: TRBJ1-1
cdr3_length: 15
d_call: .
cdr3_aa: CASSLGAQMNTEAFF
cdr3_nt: TGTGCCAGCAGCTTAGGGGCACAGATGAACACTGAAGCTTTCTTT

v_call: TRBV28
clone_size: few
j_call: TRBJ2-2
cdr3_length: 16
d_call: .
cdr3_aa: CASSYSMGDFTGELFF
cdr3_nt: TGTGCCAGCAGTTATAGTATGGGTGATTTCACCGGGGAGCTGTTTTTT

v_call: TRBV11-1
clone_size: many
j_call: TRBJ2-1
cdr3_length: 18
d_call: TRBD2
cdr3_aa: CASSLARLAGEQYNEQFF
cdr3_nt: TGTGCCAGCAGCTTAGCGCGGCTAGCGGGGGAGCAATACAATGAGCAGTTCTTC

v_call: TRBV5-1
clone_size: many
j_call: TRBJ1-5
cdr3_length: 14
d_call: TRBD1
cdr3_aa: CASSLGQGQMPQHF
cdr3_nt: TGCGCCAGCAGCCTGGGACAGGGACAGATGCCCCAGCATTTT

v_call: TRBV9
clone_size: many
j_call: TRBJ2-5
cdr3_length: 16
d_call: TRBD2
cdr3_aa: CASSVGSGGFQETQYF
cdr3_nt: TGTGCCAGCAGCGTAGGTAGCGGGGGCTTCCAAGAGACCCAGTACTTC

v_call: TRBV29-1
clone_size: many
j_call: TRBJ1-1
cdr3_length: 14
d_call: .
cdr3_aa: CSVPGQRSNTEAFF
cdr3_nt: TGCAGCGTTCCCGGACAGCGCTCGAACACTGAAGCTTTCTTT

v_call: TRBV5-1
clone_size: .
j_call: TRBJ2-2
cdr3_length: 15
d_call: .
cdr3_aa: CPSSLGERNTGELFF
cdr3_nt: TGCCCCAGCAGCTTGGGCGAACGTAACACCGGGGAGCTGTTTTTT

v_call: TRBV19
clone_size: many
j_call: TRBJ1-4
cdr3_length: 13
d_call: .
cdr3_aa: CASSRALNEKLFF
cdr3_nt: TGTGCCAGTAGTAGAGCCCTTAATGAAAAACTGTTTTTT

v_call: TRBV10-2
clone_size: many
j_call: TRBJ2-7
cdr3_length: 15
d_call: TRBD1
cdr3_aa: CASSEATGGSYEQYF
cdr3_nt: TGCGCCAGCAGTGAGGCGACAGGGGGCTCCTACGAGCAGTACTTC

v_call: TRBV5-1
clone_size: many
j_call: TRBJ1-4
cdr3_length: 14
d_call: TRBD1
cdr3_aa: CASSPDREGEKLFF
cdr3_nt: TGCGCCAGCAGCCCTGACAGGGAAGGAGAAAAACTGTTTTTT

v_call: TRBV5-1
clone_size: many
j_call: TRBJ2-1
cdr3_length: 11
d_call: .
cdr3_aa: CASRLSNEQFF
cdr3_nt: TGCGCCAGCCGTCTATCGAATGAGCAGTTCTTC

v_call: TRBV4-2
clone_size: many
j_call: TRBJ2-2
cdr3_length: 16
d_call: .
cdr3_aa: CASSQVVGDYTGELFF
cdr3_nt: TGTGCCAGCAGCCAAGTTGTGGGGGACTACACCGGGGAGCTGTTTTTT

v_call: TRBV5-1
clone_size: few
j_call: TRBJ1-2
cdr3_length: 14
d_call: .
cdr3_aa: CASSLERANYGYPF
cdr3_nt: TGCGCCAGCAGCTTGGAAAGGGCTAACTATGGCTACCCCTTC

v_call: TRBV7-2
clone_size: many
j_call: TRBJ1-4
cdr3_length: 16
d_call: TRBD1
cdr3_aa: CASRDRVVATNEKLFF
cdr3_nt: TGTGCCAGCCGGGACAGGGTCGTTGCAACTAATGAAAAACTGTTTTTT

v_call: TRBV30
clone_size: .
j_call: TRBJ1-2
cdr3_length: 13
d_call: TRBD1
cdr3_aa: CAWSGQGAAGYTF
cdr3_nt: TGTGCCTGGAGTGGACAGGGAGCCGCTGGCTACACCTTC

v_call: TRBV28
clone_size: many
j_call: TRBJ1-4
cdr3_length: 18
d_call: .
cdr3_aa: CASSLRLRGPTRGEKLFF
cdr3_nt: TGTGCCAGCAGTTTGAGGTTAAGGGGTCCCACGAGAGGTGAAAAACTGTTTTTT

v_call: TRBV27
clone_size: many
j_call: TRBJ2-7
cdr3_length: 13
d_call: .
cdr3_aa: CASSLSGFYEQYF
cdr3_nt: TGTGCCAGCAGTTTATCAGGGTTCTACGAGCAGTACTTC

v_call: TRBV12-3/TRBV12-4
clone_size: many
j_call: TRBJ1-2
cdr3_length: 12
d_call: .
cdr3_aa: CASSSPGPFSRF
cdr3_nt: TGTGCCAGCAGTTCCCCGGGACCCTTCTCCCGCTTC

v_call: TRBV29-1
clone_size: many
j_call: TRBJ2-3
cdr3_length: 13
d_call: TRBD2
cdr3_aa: CSVVSGGAGTQYF
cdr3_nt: TGCAGCGTTGTAAGCGGGGGGGCGGGTACGCAGTATTTT

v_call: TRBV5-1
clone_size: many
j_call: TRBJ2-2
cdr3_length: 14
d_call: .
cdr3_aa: CASSLESGAGELFF
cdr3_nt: TGCGCCAGCAGCTTGGAGTCGGGAGCCGGGGAGCTGTTTTTT

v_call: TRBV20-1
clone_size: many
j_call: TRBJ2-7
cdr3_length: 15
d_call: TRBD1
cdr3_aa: CSANRQGIASYEQYF
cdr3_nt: TGCAGTGCGAATCGACAGGGAATAGCCTCCTACGAGCAGTACTTC

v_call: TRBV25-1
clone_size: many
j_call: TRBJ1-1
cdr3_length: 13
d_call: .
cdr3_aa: CASSEFWRSEAFF
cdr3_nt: TGTGCCAGCAGTGAATTCTGGCGGTCTGAAGCTTTCTTT

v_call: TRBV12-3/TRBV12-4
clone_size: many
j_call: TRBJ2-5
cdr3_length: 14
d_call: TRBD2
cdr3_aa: CASKRLASQETQYF
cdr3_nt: TGTGCCAGCAAAAGACTAGCCTCACAAGAGACCCAGTACTTC

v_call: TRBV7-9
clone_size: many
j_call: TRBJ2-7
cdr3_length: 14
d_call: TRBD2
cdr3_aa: CASSLLAGGHEQYF
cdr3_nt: TGTGCCAGCAGCTTACTAGCGGGGGGGCACGAGCAGTACTTC

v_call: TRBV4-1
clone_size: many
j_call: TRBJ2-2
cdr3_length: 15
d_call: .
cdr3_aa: CASSQGWGRTGELFF
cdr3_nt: TGCGCCAGCAGCCAAGGATGGGGGCGGACCGGGGAGCTGTTTTTT

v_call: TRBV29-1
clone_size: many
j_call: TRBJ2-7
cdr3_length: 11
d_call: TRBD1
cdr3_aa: CSVADRDEQYF
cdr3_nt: TGCAGCGTGGCTGACAGGGACGAGCAGTACTTC

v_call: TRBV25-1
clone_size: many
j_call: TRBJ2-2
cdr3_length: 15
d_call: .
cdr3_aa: CASSERREATGELFF
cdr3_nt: TGTGCCAGCAGTGAACGTAGGGAGGCCACCGGGGAGCTGTTTTTT

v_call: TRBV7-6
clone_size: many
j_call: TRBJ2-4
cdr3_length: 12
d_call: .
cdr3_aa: CASSSGSDIQYF
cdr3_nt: TGTGCCAGCAGCTCTGGTTCGGACATTCAGTACTTC

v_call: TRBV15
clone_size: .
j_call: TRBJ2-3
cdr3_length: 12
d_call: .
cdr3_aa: CATSRFPGTQYF
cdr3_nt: TGTGCCACCAGCAGATTTCCGGGTACGCAGTATTTT